Given below is one T cell receptor beta chain in context. In the original analysis: From reference gene primer amplification, estimates of nucleated cell counts were derived. TCRdb's table, derived via immunoSEQ multiplex PCR, lists solely in-frame clones and lacks some. V and J calls and clone size are as listed in that table; D and trimming were resolved from the DNA. The top ten clones hold almost 8.5% of a sample with fewer than 200,000 clones, 82% of them seen once. This entry is derived from a study of blood T cell repertoires in COVID-19. On the study more broadly: Whether acute or convalescent, the COVID-19 samples came from the United States, Italy and Spain. Nucleic acid was either cDNA or gDNA, and it came from T cells, B-cell-depleted T cells, or PBMCs.

The clonotype originates from a woman between 65 and 79 years old with acute or convalescent COVID-19. Material: peripheral blood.

The CDR3: CAWSRGHTSGNTIYF. In DNA, the CDR3 is TGTGCCTGGAGCCGGGGACATACCTCTGGAAACACCATATATTTT. This sequence joins TRBV30 and TRBJ1-3; TRBD1 might be the D (6 bases). Trimming pared 3 bases from V and 0 bases from J, leaving 12 bases between. CDR1 GTSNPN and CDR2 SVGIG come from the germline V gene (reference sequence). The CDR3 extends over 15 amino acids.